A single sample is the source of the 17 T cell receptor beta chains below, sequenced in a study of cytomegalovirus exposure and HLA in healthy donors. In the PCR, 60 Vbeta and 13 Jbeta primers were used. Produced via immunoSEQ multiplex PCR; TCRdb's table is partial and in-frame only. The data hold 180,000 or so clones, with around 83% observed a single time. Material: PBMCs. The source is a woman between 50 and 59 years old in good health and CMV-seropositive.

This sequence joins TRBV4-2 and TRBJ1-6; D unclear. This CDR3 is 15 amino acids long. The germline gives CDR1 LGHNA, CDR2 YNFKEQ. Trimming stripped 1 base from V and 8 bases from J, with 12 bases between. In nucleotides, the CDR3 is TGTGCCAGCAGCCAAGCAGGATTCCCTGATTCACCCCTCCACTTT. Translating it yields CASSQAGFPDSPLHF.

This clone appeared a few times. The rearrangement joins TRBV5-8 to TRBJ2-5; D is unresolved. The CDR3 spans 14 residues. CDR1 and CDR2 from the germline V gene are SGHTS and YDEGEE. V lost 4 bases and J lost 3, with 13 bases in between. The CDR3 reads CASSPGSAKETQYF. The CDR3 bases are TGTGCCAGCAGCCCAGGAAGTGCCAAAGAGACCCAGTACTTC.

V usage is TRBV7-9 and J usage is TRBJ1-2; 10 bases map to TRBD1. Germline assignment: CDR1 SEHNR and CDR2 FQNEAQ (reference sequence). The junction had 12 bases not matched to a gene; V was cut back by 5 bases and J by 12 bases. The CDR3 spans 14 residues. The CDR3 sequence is CASSKWDRDRGHTF. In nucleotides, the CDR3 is TGTGCCAGCAGCAAATGGGACCGGGACAGGGGCCACACCTTC.

The CDR3 DNA reads as TGTGCCAGCAGCTCCCTGATCGGTACGCAGTATTTT. It codes for CASSSLIGTQYF. The V gene is TRBV7-2, the J gene TRBJ2-3; D gene unclear. CDR3 length equals 12 residues. The V gene's germline CDR1 is SGHTA and CDR2 FQGNSA. V lost 4 bases, J lost 8 bases, and 10 bases lay in between.

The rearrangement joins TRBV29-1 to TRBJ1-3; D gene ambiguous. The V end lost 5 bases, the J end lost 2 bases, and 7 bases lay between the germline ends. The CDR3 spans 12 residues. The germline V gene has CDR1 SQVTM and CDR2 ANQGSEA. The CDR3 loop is CSVRGPGNTIYF. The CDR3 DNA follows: TGCAGCGTTAGAGGGCCTGGAAACACCATATATTTT.

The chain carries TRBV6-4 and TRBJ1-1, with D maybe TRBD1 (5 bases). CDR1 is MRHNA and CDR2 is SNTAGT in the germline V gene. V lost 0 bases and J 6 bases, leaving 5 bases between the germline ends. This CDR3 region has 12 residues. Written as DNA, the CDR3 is TGTGCCAGCAGTGACTCGACAGCTGAAGCTTTCTTT. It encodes CASSDSTAEAFF.

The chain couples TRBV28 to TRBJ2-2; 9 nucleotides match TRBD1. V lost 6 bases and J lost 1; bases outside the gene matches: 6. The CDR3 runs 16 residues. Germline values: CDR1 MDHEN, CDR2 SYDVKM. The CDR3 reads CASSRTGGWNTGELFF. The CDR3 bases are TGTGCCAGCAGCCGTACAGGGGGCTGGAACACCGGGGAGCTGTTTTTT.

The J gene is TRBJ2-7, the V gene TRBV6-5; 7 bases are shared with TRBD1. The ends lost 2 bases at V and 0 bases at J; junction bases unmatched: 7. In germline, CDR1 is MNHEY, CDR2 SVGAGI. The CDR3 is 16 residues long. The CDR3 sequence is CASSYRGQPSSYEQYF. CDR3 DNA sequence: TGTGCCAGCAGTTACCGGGGACAGCCAAGCTCCTACGAGCAGTACTTC.

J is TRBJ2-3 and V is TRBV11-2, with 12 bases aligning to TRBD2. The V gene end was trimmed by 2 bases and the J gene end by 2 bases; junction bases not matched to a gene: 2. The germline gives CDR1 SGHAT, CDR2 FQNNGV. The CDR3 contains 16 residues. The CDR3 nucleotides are TGTGCCAGCAGCTTACTAGCGGGGGGGGCCACAGATACGCAGTATTTT. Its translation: CASSLLAGGATDTQYF.

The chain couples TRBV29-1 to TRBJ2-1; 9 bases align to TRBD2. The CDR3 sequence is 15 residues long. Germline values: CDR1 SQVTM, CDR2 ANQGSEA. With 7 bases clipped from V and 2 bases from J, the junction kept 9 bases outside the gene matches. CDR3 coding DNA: TGCAGCGCGAAAGGGACTAGCTCGGCCTACAATGAGCAGTTCTTC. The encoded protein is CSAKGTSSAYNEQFF.

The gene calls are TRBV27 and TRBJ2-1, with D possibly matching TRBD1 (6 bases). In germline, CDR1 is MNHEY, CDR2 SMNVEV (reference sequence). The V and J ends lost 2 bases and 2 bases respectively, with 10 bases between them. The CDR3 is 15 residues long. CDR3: CASSLGGRAYNEQFF. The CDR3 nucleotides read TGTGCCAGCAGTTTAGGGGGCAGGGCCTACAATGAGCAGTTCTTC.

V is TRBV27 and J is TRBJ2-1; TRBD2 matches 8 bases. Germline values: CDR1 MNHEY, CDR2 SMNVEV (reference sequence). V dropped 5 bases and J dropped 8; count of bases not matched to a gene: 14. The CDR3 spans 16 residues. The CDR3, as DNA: TGTGCCAGCAGTCCAACCATCATAGGAGCGGGAGATGAGCAGTTCTTC. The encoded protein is CASSPTIIGAGDEQFF.

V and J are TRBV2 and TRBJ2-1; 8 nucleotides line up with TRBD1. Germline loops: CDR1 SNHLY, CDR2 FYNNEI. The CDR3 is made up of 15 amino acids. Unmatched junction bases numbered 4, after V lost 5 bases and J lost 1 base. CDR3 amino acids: CASSTGGGSYNEQFF. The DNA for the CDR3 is TGTGCCAGCAGTACAGGGGGAGGTTCCTACAATGAGCAGTTCTTC.

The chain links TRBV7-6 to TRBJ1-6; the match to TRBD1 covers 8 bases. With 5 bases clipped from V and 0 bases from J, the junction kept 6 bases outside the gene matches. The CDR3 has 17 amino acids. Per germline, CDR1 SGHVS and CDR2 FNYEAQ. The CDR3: CASSPLGQVSYNSPLHF. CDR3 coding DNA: TGTGCCAGCAGCCCATTGGGACAGGTCTCCTATAATTCACCCCTCCACTTT.

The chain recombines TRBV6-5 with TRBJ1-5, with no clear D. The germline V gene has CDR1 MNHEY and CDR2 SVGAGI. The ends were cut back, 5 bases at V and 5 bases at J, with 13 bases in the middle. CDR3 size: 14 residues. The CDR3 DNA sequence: TGTGCCAGCAGTCCTAGTAGCGCTCATCAGCCCCAGCATTTT. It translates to CASSPSSAHQPQHF.

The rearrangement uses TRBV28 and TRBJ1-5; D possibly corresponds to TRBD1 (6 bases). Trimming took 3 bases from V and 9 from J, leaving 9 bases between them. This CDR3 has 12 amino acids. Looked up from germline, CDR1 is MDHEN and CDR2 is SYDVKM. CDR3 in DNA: TGTGCCAGCAGTTTCGCCAGGGGGCCCCAGCATTTT. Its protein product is CASSFARGPQHF.

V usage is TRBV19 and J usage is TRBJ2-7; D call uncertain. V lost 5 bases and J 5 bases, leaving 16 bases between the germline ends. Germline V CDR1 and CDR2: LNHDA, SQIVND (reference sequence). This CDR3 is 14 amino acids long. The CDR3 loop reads CASSPGAIGDEQYF. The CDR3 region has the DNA TGTGCCAGTAGTCCAGGCGCCATAGGCGACGAGCAGTACTTC.